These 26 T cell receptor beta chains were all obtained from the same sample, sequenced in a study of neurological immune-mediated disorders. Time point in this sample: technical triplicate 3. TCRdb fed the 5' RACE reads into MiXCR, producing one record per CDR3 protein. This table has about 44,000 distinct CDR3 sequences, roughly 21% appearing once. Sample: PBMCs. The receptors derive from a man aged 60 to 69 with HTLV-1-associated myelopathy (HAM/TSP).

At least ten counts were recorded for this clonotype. For the CDR3, the DNA is TGCAGTGCTAGAGTAGGGGGCGGGTCGAACGAGCAGTACTTC. Protein sequence: CSARVGGGSNEQYF. The rearrangement uses TRBV20-1 and TRBJ2-7; the match to TRBD1 covers 7 bases. This CDR3 contains 14 residues. The V gene end was trimmed by 1 base and the J gene end by 5 bases; junction bases not matched to a gene: 8. Germline lookup yields CDR1 DFQATT and CDR2 SNEGSKA (reference sequence).

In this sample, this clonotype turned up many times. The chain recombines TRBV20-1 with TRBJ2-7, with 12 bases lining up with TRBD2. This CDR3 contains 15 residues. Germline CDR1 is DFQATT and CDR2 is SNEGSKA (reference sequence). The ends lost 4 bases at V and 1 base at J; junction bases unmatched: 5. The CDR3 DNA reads TGCAGTGCTACTCCGACTAGCGGGAGATCCTACGAGCAGTACTTC. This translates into CSATPTSGRSYEQYF.

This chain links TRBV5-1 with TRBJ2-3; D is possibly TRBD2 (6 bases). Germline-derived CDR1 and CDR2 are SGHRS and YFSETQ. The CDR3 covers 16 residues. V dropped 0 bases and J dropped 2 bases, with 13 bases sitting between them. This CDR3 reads CASSLGRGGITDTQYF. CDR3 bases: TGCGCCAGCAGCTTGGGACGGGGAGGTATCACAGATACGCAGTATTTT.

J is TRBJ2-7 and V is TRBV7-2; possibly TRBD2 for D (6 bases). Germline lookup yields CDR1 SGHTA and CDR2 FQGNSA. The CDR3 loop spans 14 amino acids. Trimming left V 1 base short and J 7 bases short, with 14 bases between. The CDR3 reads CASSLGGDFLEQYF. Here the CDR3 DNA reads TGTGCCAGCAGCTTAGGAGGGGACTTTTTGGAGCAGTACTTC. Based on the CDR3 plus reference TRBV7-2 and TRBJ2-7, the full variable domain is GAGVSQSPSNKVTEKGKDVELRCDPISGHTALYWYRQSLGQGLEFLIYFQGNSAPDKSGLPSDRFSAERTGGSVSTLTIQRTQQEDSAVYLCASSLGGDFLEQYFGPGTRLTVT.

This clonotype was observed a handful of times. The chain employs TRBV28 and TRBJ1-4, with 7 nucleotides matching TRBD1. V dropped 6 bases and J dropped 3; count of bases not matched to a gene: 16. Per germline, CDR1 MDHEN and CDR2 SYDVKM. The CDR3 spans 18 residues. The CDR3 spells CASRHHRGTSGPNEKLFF. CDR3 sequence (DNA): TGTGCCAGCAGGCACCACAGGGGAACGTCGGGACCTAATGAAAAACTGTTTTTT.

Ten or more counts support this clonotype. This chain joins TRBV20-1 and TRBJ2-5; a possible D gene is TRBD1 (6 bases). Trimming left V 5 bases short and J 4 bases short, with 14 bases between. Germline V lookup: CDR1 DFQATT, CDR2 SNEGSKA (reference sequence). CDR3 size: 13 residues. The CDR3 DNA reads TGCAGTGCTCGACAGGTCCCGGGAGAGACCCAGTACTTC. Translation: CSARQVPGETQYF.

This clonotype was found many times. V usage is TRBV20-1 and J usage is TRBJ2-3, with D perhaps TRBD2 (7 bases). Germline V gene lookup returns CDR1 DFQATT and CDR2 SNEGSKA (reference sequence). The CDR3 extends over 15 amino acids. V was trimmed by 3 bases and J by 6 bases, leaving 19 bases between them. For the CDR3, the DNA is TGCAGTGCTAGGGGGGCCAGCGGGAAAGCGGATACGCAGTATTTT. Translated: CSARGASGKADTQYF.

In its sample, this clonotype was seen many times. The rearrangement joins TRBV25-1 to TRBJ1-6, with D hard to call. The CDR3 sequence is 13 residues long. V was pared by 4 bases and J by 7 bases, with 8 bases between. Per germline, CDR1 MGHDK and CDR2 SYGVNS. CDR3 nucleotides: TGTGCCAGCAGTGCAACGGAGAATTCACCCCTCCACTTT. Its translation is CASSATENSPLHF.

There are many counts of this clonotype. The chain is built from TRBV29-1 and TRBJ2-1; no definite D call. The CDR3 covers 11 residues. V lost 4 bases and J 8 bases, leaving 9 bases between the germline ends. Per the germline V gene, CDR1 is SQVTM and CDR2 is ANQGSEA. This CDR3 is CSVVRGHEQFF. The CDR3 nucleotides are TGCAGCGTTGTCCGTGGGCATGAGCAGTTCTTC.

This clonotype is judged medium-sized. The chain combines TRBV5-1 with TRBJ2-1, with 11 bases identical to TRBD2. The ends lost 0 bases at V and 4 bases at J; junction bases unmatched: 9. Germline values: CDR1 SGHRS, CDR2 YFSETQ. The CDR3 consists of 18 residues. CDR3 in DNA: TGCGCCAGCAGCTTGGCAACTCCCGGGACTAGCGGTTACAATGAGCAGTTCTTC. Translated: CASSLATPGTSGYNEQFF.

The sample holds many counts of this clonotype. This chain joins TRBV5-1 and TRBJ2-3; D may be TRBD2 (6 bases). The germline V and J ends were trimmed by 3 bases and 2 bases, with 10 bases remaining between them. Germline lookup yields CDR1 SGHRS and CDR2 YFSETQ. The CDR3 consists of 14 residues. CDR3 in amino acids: CASSSGGYTDTQYF. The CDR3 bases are TGCGCCAGCAGCTCTGGAGGGTACACAGATACGCAGTATTTT.

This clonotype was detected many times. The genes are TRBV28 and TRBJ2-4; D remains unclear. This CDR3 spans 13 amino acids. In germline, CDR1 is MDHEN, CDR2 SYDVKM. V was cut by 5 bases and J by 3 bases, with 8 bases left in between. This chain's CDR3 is CASSRPDKNIQYF. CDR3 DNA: TGTGCCAGCAGTCGTCCCGACAAAAACATTCAGTACTTC.

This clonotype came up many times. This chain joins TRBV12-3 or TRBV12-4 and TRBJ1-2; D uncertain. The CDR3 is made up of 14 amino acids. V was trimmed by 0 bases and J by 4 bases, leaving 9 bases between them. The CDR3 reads CASSLASDAYGYTF. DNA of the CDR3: TGTGCCAGCAGTTTAGCGAGCGATGCCTATGGCTACACCTTC.

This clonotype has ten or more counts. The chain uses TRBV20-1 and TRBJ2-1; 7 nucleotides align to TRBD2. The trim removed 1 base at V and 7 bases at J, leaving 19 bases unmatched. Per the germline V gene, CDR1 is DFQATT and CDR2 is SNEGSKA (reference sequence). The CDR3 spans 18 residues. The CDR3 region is CSARVIPASGGSGNEQFF. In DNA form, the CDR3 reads TGCAGTGCTAGAGTCATCCCAGCGTCCGGGGGGTCGGGTAATGAGCAGTTCTTC.

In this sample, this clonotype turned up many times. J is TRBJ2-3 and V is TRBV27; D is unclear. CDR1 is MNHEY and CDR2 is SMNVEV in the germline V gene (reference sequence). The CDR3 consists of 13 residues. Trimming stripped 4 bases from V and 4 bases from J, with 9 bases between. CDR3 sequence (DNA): TGTGCCAGCAGTTCCAGTGGGCCAGATACGCAGTATTTT. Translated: CASSSSGPDTQYF.

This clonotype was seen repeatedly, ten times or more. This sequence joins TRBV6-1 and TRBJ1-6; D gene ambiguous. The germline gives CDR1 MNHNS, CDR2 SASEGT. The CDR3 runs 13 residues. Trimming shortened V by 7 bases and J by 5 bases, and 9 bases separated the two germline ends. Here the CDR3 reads CASNRENNSPLHF. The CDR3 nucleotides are TGTGCCAGCAACCGGGAGAATAATTCACCCCTCCACTTT.

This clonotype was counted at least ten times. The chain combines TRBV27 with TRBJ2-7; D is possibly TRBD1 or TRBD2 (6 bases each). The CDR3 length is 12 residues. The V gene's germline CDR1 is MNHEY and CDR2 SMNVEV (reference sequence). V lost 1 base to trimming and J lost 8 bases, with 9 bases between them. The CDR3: CASSLLGGQQYF. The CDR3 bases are TGTGCCAGCAGTTTATTAGGGGGGCAGCAGTACTTC.

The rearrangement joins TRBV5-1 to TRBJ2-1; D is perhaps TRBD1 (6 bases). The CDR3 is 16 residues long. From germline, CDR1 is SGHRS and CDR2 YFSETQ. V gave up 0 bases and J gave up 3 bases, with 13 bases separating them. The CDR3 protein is CASSLGAGVDYNEQFF. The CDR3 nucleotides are TGCGCCAGCAGCTTGGGGGCAGGGGTTGACTACAATGAGCAGTTCTTC.

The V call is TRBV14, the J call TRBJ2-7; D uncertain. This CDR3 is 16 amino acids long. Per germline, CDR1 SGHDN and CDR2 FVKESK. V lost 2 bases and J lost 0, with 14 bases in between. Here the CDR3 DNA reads TGTGCCAGCAGCCAACTTCCGGCGGAGCTCTCCTACGAGCAGTACTTC. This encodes CASSQLPAELSYEQYF.

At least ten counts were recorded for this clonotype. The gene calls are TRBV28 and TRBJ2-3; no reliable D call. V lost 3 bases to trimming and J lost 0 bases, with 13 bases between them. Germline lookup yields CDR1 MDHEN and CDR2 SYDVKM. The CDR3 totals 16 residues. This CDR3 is CASSFSTRPSTDTQYF. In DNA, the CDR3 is TGTGCCAGCAGTTTTTCGACTCGCCCTAGCACAGATACGCAGTATTTT.

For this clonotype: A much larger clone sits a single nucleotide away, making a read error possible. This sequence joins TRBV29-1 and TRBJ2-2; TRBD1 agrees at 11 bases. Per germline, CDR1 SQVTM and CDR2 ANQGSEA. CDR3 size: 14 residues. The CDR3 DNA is TGCAGCGTTGAGCGGGACAGGGGGGCCGGGGAGCCGTTTTTT. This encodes CSVERDRGAGEPFF.

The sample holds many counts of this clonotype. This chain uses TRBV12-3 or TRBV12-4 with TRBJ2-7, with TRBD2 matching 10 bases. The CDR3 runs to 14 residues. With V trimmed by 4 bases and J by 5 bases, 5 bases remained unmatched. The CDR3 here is CASSSSGRIDEQYF. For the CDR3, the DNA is TGTGCCAGCAGTTCTAGCGGGAGAATAGACGAGCAGTACTTC.

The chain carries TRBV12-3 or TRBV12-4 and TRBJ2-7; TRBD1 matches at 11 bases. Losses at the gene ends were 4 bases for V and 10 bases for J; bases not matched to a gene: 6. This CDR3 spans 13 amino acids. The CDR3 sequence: CASSSTGTGGQYF. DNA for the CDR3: TGTGCCAGCAGTTCCACCGGGACAGGGGGTCAGTACTTC.

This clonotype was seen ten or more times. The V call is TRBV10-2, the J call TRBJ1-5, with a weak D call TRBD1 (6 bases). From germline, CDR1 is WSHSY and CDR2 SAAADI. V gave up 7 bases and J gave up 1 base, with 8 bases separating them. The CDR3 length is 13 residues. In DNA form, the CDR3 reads TGCGCCAGCAACAGGGCAAGCAATCAGCCCCAGCATTTT. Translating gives CASNRASNQPQHF.

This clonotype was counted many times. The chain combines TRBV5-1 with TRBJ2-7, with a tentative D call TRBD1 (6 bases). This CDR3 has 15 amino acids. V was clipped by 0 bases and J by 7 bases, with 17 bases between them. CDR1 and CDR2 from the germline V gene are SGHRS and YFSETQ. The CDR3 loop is CASSLAVRGSTEQYF. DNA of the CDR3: TGCGCCAGCAGCTTGGCGGTCAGGGGATCTACGGAGCAGTACTTC.

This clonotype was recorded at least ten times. Here the CDR3 reads CSASFPRDNSYEQYF. CDR3 in DNA: TGCAGTGCTAGTTTCCCCCGCGATAACTCCTACGAGCAGTACTTC. The V call is TRBV20-1, the J call TRBJ2-7; no firm D call. The V end was cut by 3 bases, the J end by 0 bases, with 15 bases between. The germline V gene has CDR1 DFQATT and CDR2 SNEGSKA (reference sequence). The CDR3 length is 15 residues.